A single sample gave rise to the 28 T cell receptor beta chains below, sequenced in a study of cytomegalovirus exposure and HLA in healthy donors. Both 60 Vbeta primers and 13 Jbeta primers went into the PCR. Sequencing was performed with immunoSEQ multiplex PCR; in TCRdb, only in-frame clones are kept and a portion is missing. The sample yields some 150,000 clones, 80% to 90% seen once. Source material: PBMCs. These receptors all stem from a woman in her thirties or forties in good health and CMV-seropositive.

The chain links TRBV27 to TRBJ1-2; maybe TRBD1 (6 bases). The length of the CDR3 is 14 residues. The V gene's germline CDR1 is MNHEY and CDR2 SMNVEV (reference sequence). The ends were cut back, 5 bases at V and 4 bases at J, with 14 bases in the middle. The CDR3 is CASSPYRDIYGYTF. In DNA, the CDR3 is TGTGCCAGCAGTCCCTACCGGGACATCTATGGCTACACCTTC.

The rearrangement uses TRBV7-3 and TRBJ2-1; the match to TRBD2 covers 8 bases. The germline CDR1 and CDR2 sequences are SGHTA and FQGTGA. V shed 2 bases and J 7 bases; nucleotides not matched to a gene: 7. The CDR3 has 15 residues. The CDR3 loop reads CASSLSSGGLNEQFF. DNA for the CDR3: TGTGCCAGCAGCTTATCCAGCGGGGGCCTGAATGAGCAGTTCTTC.

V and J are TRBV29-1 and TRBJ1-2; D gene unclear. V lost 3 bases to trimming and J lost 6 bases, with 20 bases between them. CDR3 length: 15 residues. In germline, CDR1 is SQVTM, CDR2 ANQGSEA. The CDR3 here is CSVDRRLTQRNGYTF. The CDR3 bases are TGCAGCGTTGACCGAAGACTGACGCAGCGAAATGGCTACACCTTC.

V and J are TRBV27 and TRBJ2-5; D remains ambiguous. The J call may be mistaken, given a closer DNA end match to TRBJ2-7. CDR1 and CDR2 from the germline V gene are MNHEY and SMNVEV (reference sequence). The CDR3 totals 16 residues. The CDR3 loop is CASSPSTLLTHYEQYF. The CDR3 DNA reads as TGTGCCAGCAGTCCCTCGACCCTTCTAACCCACTACGAGCAGTACTTC.

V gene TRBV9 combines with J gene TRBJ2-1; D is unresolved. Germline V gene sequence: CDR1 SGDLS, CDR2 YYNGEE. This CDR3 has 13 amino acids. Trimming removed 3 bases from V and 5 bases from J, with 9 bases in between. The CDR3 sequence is CASSGEPHNEQFF. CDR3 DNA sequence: TGTGCCAGCAGCGGAGAGCCGCACAATGAGCAGTTCTTC.

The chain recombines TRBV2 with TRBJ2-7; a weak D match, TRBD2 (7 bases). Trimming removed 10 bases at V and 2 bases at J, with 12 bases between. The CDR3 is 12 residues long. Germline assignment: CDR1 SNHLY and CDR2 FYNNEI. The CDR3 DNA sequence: TGTGCCACCCGAGGGGGGGCCTACGAGCAGTACTTC. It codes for CATRGGAYEQYF.

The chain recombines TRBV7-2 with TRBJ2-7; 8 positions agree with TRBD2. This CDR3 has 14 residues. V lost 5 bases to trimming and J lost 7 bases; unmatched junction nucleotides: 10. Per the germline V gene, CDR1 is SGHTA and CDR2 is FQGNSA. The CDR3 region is CASSMSGSWMEQYF. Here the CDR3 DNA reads TGTGCCAGCAGCATGAGCGGGAGTTGGATGGAGCAGTACTTC.

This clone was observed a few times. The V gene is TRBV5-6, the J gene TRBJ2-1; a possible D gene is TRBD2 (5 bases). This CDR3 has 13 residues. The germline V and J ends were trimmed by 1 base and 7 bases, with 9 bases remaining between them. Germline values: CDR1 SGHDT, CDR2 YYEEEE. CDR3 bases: TGTGCCAGCAGCTTGTCTAGCACTAATGAGCAGTTCTTC. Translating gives CASSLSSTNEQFF. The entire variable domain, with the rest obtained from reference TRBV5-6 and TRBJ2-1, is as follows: DAGVTQSPTHLIKTRGQQVTLRCSPKSGHDTVSWYQQALGQGPQFIFQYYEEEERQRGNFPDRFSGHQFPNYSSELNVNALLLGDSALYLCASSLSSTNEQFFGPGTRLTVL.

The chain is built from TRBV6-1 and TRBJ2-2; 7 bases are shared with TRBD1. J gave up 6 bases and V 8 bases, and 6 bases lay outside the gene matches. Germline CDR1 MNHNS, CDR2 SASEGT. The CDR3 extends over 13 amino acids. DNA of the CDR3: TGTGCCAGCGAGGGGGCCGGAGCCGGGGAGCTGTTTTTT. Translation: CASEGAGAGELFF.

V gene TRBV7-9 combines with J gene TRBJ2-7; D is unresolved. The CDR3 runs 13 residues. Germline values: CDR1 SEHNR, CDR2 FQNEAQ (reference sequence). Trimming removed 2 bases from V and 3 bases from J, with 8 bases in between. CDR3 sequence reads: CASSLRSFYEQYF. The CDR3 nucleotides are TGTGCCAGCAGCTTAAGGAGTTTCTACGAGCAGTACTTC.

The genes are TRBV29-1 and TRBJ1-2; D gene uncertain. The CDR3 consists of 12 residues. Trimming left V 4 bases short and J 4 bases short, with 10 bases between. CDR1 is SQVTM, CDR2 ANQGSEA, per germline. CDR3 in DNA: TGCAGCGTTGGTGATATCGGCTATGGCTACACCTTC. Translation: CSVGDIGYGYTF. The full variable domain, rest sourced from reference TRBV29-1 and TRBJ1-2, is SAVISQKPSRDICQRGTSLTIQCQVDSQVTMMFWYRQQPGQSLTLIATANQGSEATYESGFVIDKFPISRPNLTFSTLTVSNMSPEDSSIYLCSVGDIGYGYTFGSGTRLTVV.

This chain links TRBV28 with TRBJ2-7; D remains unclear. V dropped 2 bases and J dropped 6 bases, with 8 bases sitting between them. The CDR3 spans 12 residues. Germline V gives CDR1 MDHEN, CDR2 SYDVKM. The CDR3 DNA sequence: TGTGCCAGCAGTTTAAAGGAGATCGAGCAGTACTTC. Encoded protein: CASSLKEIEQYF.

CDR3 amino acids: CASSGRRGTEVSGEQFF. The CDR3 nucleotides read TGTGCCAGCAGCGGTCGGCGCGGGACTGAGGTGTCTGGCGAGCAGTTCTTC. The chain combines TRBV9 with TRBJ2-1, with D tentatively TRBD2 (6 bases). CDR1 is SGDLS and CDR2 is YYNGEE in the germline V gene. There are 17 residues in the CDR3. Trimming took 3 bases from V and 10 from J, leaving 26 bases between them.

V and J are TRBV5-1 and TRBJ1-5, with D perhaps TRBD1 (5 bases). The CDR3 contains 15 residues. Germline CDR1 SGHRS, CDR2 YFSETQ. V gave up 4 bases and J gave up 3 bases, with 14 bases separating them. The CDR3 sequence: CASSLGAFSNQPQHF. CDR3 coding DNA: TGCGCCAGCAGCCTAGGGGCCTTCTCCAATCAGCCCCAGCATTTT.

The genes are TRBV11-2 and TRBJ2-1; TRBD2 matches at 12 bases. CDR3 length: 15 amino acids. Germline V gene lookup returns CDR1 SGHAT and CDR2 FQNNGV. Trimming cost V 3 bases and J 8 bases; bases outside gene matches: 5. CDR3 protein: CASSFETSGGDEQFF. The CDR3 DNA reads TGTGCCAGCAGCTTTGAGACTAGCGGGGGTGATGAGCAGTTCTTC. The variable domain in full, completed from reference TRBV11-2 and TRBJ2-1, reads EAGVAQSPRYKIIEKRQSVAFWCNPISGHATLYWYQQILGQGPKLLIQFQNNGVVDDSQLPKDRFSAERLKGVDSTLKIQPAKLEDSAVYLCASSFETSGGDEQFFGPGTRLTVL.

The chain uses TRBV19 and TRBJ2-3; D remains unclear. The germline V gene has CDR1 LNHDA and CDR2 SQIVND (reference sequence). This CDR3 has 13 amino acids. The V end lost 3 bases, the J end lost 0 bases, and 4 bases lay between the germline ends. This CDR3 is CASSMTSTDTQYF. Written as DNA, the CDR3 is TGTGCCAGTAGTATGACTAGCACAGATACGCAGTATTTT.

CDR3 in DNA: TGCGCCAGCAGCCAAGAGCAGCGGAATACGCAGTATTTT. Translated: CASSQEQRNTQYF. The chain joins TRBV4-1 to TRBJ2-3; D is perhaps TRBD2 (5 bases). CDR1 is MGHRA, CDR2 YSYEKL, per germline. Trimming took 0 bases from V and 7 from J, leaving 8 bases between them. CDR3 length: 13 residues.

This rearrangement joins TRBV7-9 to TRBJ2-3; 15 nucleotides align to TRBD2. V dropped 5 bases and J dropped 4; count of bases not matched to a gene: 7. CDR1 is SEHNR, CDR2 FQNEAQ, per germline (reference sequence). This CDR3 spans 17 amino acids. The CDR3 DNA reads TGTGCCAGCAGCCTCGGGACTAGCGGGGGGTTGGCAGATACGCAGTATTTT. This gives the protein CASSLGTSGGLADTQYF.

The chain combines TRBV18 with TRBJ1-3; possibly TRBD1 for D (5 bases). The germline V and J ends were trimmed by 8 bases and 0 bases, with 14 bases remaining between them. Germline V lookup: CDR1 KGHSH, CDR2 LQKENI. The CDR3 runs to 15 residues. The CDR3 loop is CASHWGEFSGNTIYF. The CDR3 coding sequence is TGTGCCAGCCACTGGGGCGAATTCTCTGGAAACACCATATATTTT.

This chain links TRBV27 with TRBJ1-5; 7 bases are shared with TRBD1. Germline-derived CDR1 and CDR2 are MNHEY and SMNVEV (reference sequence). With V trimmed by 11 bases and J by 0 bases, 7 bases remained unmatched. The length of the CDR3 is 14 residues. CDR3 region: CAFGQANSNQPQHF. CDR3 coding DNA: TGTGCCTTTGGACAGGCGAATAGCAATCAGCCCCAGCATTTT.

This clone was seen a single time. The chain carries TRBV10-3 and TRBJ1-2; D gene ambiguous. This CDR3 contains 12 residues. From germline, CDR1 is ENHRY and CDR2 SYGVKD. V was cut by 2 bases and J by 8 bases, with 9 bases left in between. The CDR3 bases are TGTGCCATCAGTGAGCTGTTACGGGGCTACACCTTC. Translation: CAISELLRGYTF.

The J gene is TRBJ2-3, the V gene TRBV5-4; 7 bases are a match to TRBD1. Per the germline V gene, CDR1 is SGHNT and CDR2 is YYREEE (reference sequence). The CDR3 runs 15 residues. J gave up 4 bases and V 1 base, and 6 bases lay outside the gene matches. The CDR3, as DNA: TGTGCCAGCAGCTTGCAAGGGACAGAGGCAGATACGCAGTATTTT. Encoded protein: CASSLQGTEADTQYF.

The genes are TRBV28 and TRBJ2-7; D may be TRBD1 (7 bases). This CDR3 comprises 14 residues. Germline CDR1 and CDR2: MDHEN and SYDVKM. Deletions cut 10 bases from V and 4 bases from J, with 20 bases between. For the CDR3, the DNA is TGTGCCACCCAGGGGGGAGACAGCCAGTACGAGCAGTACTTC. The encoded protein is CATQGGDSQYEQYF.

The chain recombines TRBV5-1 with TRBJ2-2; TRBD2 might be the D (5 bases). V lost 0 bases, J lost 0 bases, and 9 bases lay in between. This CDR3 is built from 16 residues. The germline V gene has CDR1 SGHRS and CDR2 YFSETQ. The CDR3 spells CASSLGSGSNTGELFF. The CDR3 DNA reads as TGCGCCAGCAGCTTGGGATCGGGATCGAACACCGGGGAGCTGTTTTTT.

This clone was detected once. CDR3 coding DNA: TGTGCCAGCAGTCCTACCCGCGGGACAGGGCTGTACGAGCAGTACTTC. Its translation is CASSPTRGTGLYEQYF. The chain combines TRBV27 with TRBJ2-7; 9 bases align to TRBD1. V lost 5 bases, J lost 4 bases, and 12 bases stayed unmatched. Per germline, CDR1 MNHEY and CDR2 SMNVEV (reference sequence). This CDR3 has 16 residues.

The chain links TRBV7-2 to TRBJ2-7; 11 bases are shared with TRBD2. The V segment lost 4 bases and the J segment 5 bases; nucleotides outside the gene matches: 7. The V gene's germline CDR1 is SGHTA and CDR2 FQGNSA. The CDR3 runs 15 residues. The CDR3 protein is CASSSLAGGYDEQYF. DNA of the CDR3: TGTGCCAGCAGCTCTTTAGCGGGAGGGTACGACGAGCAGTACTTC.

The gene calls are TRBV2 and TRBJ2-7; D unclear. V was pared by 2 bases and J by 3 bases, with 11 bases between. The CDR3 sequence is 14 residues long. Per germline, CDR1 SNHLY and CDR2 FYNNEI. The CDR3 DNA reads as TGTGCCAGCAGTGAAACAAGGAGTTTCTACGAGCAGTACTTC. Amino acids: CASSETRSFYEQYF. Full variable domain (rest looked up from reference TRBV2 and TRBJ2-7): EPEVTQTPSHQVTQMGQEVILRCVPISNHLYFYWYRQILGQKVEFLVSFYNNEISEKSEIFDDQFSVERPDGSNFTLKIRSTKLEDSAMYFCASSETRSFYEQYFGPGTRLTVT.

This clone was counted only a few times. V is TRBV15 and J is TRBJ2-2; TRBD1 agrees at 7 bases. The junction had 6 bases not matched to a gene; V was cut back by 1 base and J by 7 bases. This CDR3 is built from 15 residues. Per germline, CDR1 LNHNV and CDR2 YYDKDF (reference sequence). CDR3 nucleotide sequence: TGTGCCACCAGCAGAGGCGACAGGGATGACGGGGAGCTGTTTTTT. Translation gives CATSRGDRDDGELFF.